These 4 T cell receptor beta chains were all obtained from the same sample, sequenced in a study of T cells in Graves' hyperthyroidism and ophthalmopathy. RNA transcripts yielded amplified TCR beta CDR3 regions. HTBI primers drove first-round RT-PCR of the TCR CDR3. One entry per CDR3 protein, called by TCRdb with MiXCR from the multiplex PCR reads. The table has approximately 700,000 distinct CDR3 sequences, about 45% seen once. Sequenced input: peripheral blood or thyroid tissue (not recorded which). These receptors came from an adult man with Graves' disease, either hyperthyroidism or ophthalmopathy (not recorded which).

Turning to this clonotype: The junction shows a germline mismatch at one end, possibly a read error. The rearrangement links TRBV25-1 to TRBJ2-7, with TRBD1 identical over 9 bases. Germline V gene data show CDR1 as MGHDK and CDR2 as SYGVNS. The CDR3 sequence is 15 residues long. The CDR3 loop is CTSRASGTGSYEQYF. The CDR3, as DNA: TGTACCAGCAGGGCCTCCGGGACAGGGTCCTACGAGCAGTACTTC.

This clonotype appeared a single time. The V gene is TRBV5-8, the J gene TRBJ1-4; no reliable D call. The CDR3 loop spans 14 amino acids. V was cut by 2 bases and J by 0 bases, with 5 bases left in between. Germline V CDR1 and CDR2: SGHTS, YDEGEE. The CDR3 protein is CASSLQSTNEKLFF. DNA for the CDR3: TGTGCCAGCAGCTTACAATCAACTAATGAAAAACTGTTTTTT.

This chain links TRBV12-3 or TRBV12-4 with TRBJ2-5; D is possibly TRBD1 or TRBD2 (7 bases each). CDR3 length: 16 amino acids. V was clipped by 6 bases and J by 4 bases, with 21 bases between them. CDR3 loop: CASSRRGGDLGETQYF. The CDR3 nucleotides read TGTGCCAGCAGCCGCAGGGGGGGGGACCTTGGAGAGACCCAGTACTTC.

The V call is TRBV2, the J call TRBJ2-5; 10 bases fit TRBD2. V gave up 6 bases and J gave up 1 base; unmatched junction bases: 23. Germline lookup yields CDR1 SNHLY and CDR2 FYNNEI. This CDR3 is built from 21 residues. In nucleotides, the CDR3 is TGTGCCAGCAGCTTAAGTCCCCCACTAGCGGGACCCTCCTCACCCCAAGAGACCCAGTACTTC. Its translation is CASSLSPPLAGPSSPQETQYF.